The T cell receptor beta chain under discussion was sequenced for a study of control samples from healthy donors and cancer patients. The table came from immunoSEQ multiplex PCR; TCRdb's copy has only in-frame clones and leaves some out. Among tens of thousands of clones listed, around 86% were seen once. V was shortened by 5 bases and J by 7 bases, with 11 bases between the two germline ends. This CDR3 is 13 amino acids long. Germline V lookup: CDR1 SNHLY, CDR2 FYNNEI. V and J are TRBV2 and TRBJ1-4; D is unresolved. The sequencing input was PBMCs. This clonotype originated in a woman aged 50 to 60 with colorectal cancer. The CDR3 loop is CASSPYKTEKLFF. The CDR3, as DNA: TGTGCCAGCAGTCCCTATAAGACTGAAAAACTGTTTTTT.